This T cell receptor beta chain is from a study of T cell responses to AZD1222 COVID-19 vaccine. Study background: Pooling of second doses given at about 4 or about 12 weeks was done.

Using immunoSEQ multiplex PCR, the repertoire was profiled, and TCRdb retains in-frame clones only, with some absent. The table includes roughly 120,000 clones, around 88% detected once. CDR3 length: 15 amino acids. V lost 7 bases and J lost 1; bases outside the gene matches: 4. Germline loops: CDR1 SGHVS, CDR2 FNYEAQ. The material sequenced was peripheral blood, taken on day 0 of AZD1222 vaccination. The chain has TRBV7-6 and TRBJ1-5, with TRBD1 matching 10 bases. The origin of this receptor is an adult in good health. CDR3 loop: CASTAGQGSNQPQHF. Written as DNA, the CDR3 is TGTGCCAGCACTGCGGGACAGGGGAGCAATCAGCCCCAGCATTTT.